These 21 T cell receptor beta chains share one sample of origin, sequenced in a study of T cells after yellow fever vaccination. TCRdb recomputed calls from the 5' RACE reads with MiXCR, one row per CDR3 protein. The table records some 550,000 distinct CDR3 sequences, roughly 19% of them present only once. The source was PBMCs, collected 15 days after the yellow fever booster vaccination. These receptors were taken from a man in his thirties or forties who received the YFV17D yellow fever vaccine.

In its sample, this clonotype was seen a few times. The chain recombines TRBV7-2 with TRBJ2-5; D not certain. V was trimmed by 2 bases and J by 1 base, leaving 5 bases between them. The CDR3 has 13 amino acids. Per the germline V gene, CDR1 is SGHTA and CDR2 is FQGNSA. The DNA of the CDR3 is TGTGCCAGCAGCTTAAACCCCCAAGAGACCCAGTACTTC. Its protein product is CASSLNPQETQYF.

The sample holds a few counts of this clonotype. J is TRBJ2-7 and V is TRBV20-1; D not resolved. The germline V gene encodes CDR1 DFQATT and CDR2 SNEGSKA (reference sequence). The germline V and J ends were trimmed by 3 bases and 6 bases, with 12 bases remaining between them. The CDR3 contains 12 residues. The CDR3 sequence: CSARTDGIEQYF. In DNA form, the CDR3 reads TGCAGTGCTAGGACGGACGGTATCGAGCAGTACTTC.

The chain employs TRBV6-1 and TRBJ2-7; TRBD1 matches at 7 bases. Trimming at V came to 4 bases and at J to 1 base, leaving 4 bases not matched to a gene. Germline V lookup: CDR1 MNHNS, CDR2 SASEGT. The CDR3 loop spans 14 amino acids. Written as DNA, the CDR3 is TGTGCCAGCAGTGCCCGACAGGGTTCCTACGAGCAGTACTTC. Translated: CASSARQGSYEQYF.

The J gene is TRBJ2-4, the V gene TRBV20-1; tentatively, D is TRBD2 (5 bases). CDR1 is DFQATT, CDR2 SNEGSKA, per germline (reference sequence). The V end was cut by 4 bases, the J end by 9 bases, with 13 bases between. This CDR3 is built from 12 residues. CDR3 nucleotide sequence: TGCAGTGCTACGGACCCGGGGAGCATTCAGTACTTC. Amino acid sequence: CSATDPGSIQYF.

V gene TRBV10-3 combines with J gene TRBJ2-7; D is uncertain. Germline loops: CDR1 ENHRY, CDR2 SYGVKD. V was trimmed by 8 bases and J by 0 bases, leaving 8 bases between them. The CDR3 length is 12 residues. CDR3 sequence reads: CAIGWDSYEQYF. The CDR3 coding sequence is TGTGCCATCGGGTGGGACTCCTACGAGCAGTACTTC.

This rearrangement joins TRBV27 to TRBJ2-3, with D possibly matching TRBD1 (5 bases). The V end was cut by 4 bases, the J end by 4 bases, with 9 bases between. This CDR3 has 13 amino acids. Looked up from germline, CDR1 is MNHEY and CDR2 is SMNVEV (reference sequence). The CDR3 nucleotides are TGTGCCAGCAGTTATGGGGCGGCAGATACGCAGTATTTT. As protein: CASSYGAADTQYF.

In this sample, this clonotype turned up a few times. V is TRBV5-1 and J is TRBJ2-3; possibly TRBD1 or TRBD2 for D (6 bases each). V lost 0 bases and J lost 2, with 13 bases in between. The CDR3 contains 16 residues. The V gene's germline CDR1 is SGHRS and CDR2 YFSETQ. The CDR3 sequence is CASSLADGGITDTQYF. The CDR3 DNA is TGCGCCAGCAGCTTGGCCGACGGGGGCATCACAGATACGCAGTATTTT.

The chain joins TRBV6-5 to TRBJ1-5; D is unresolved. The germline gives CDR1 MNHEY, CDR2 SVGAGI. The germline V and J ends were trimmed by 0 bases and 0 bases, with 9 bases remaining between them. This CDR3 spans 16 amino acids. The DNA for the CDR3 is TGTGCCAGCAGTTACTCCGGGGTCTATAGCAATCAGCCCCAGCATTTT. Encoded protein: CASSYSGVYSNQPQHF.

The chain recombines TRBV7-8 with TRBJ2-1, with D perhaps TRBD1 or TRBD2 (5 bases each). Germline V gene sequence: CDR1 SGHVS, CDR2 FQNEAQ. The CDR3 sequence is 14 residues long. Trimming took off 5 bases at V and 9 bases at J, with 17 bases between the two ends. Written as DNA, the CDR3 is TGTGCCAGCAGCGATGGACTTCCTGGGGGTGAGCAGTTCTTC. This sequence encodes CASSDGLPGGEQFF.

This clonotype was counted between two and nine times. The chain employs TRBV10-2 and TRBJ1-6; D is possibly TRBD1 (6 bases). V was shortened by 10 bases and J by 10 bases, with 17 bases between the two germline ends. CDR3 length: 13 residues. Germline V lookup: CDR1 WSHSY, CDR2 SAAADI. The CDR3 DNA reads as TGCGCCACTTCGACAGGCCTTAGCTCACCCCTCCACTTT. Encoded protein: CATSTGLSSPLHF.

This clonotype was seen a few times. The rearrangement uses TRBV3-1 and TRBJ2-1; TRBD2 matches at 13 bases. The CDR3 is 14 amino acids. The germline CDR1 and CDR2 sequences are LGHDT and YNNKEL (reference sequence). Trimming at V came to 7 bases and at J to 9 bases, leaving 6 bases not matched to a gene. In DNA form, the CDR3 reads TGTGCCAGCACCCAGGGACTAGCGGGAAGTGAGCAGTTCTTC. This encodes CASTQGLAGSEQFF.

V gene TRBV20-1 combines with J gene TRBJ2-1; 9 nucleotides align to TRBD2. The V gene end was trimmed by 4 bases and the J gene end by 16 bases; junction bases not matched to a gene: 8. The CDR3 extends over 11 amino acids. CDR1 and CDR2 (germline): DFQATT, SNEGSKA (reference sequence). This CDR3 reads CSATNGGGVFF. The CDR3 DNA is TGCAGTGCTACTAACGGCGGGGGGGTATTCTTC.

The chain uses TRBV7-8 and TRBJ2-7; D is tentatively TRBD1 or TRBD2 (9 bases each). V lost 4 bases, J lost 5 bases, and 33 bases lay in between. Germline V lookup: CDR1 SGHVS, CDR2 FQNEAQ. The CDR3 is 20 amino acids. The CDR3 DNA reads TGTGCCAGCAGCTACCCGCCCGGGACAGGGAGTACTAGCGGGTCCCACGAGCAGTACTTC. This sequence encodes CASSYPPGTGSTSGSHEQYF.

This clonotype was counted only a few times. This chain links TRBV12-3 or TRBV12-4 with TRBJ1-5; no firm D call. Between the trimmed V and J ends, which lost 3 bases and 4 bases, there was a span of 7 bases. This CDR3 comprises 13 residues. In nucleotides, the CDR3 is TGTGCCAGCAGTTTGGCGTTGAATCAGCCCCAGCATTTT. Its translation is CASSLALNQPQHF.

The chain carries TRBV20-1 and TRBJ2-2; perhaps TRBD1 as D (6 bases). CDR1 and CDR2 from the germline V gene are DFQATT and SNEGSKA (reference sequence). The germline V and J ends were trimmed by 3 bases and 7 bases, with 15 bases remaining between them. The CDR3 sequence is 14 residues long. The CDR3 spells CSASGGARRGELFF. CDR3 coding DNA: TGCAGTGCTAGTGGGGGCGCCCGTCGCGGGGAGCTGTTTTTT.

V gene TRBV20-1 combines with J gene TRBJ2-1; D might be TRBD2 (6 bases). V lost 0 bases, J lost 7 bases, and 13 bases lay in between. This CDR3 is 14 amino acids long. Germline values: CDR1 DFQATT, CDR2 SNEGSKA (reference sequence). This chain's CDR3 is CSARDGDSWNEQFF. As DNA, the CDR3 is TGCAGTGCTAGAGATGGGGACTCATGGAATGAGCAGTTCTTC.

This sequence joins TRBV6-1 and TRBJ2-5, with unresolved D. This CDR3 is 15 amino acids long. V gave up 0 bases and J gave up 5 bases, with 13 bases separating them. Germline CDR1 is MNHNS and CDR2 is SASEGT. CDR3 residues: CASSEALRVLETQYF. The DNA for the CDR3 is TGTGCCAGCAGTGAAGCGCTTAGGGTCCTGGAGACCCAGTACTTC.

The V and J genes are TRBV7-8 and TRBJ2-1; no firm D call. With 1 base removed from V and 6 bases from J, the gap between germline ends came to 13 bases. Germline V gives CDR1 SGHVS, CDR2 FQNEAQ. This CDR3 contains 15 residues. This CDR3 is CASSLGLSVVNEQFF. The CDR3 region has the DNA TGTGCCAGCAGCTTAGGTTTGTCAGTCGTCAATGAGCAGTTCTTC.

The rearrangement uses TRBV7-2 and TRBJ2-2; D may be TRBD2 (6 bases). The CDR3 sequence is 16 residues long. Germline CDR1 reads SGHTA; CDR2 reads FQGNSA. With 8 bases removed from V and 2 bases from J, the gap between germline ends came to 18 bases. CDR3 in DNA: TGTGCCAGCGGACTCGCGGGACTTCGTAACACCGGGGAGCTGTTTTTT. This sequence encodes CASGLAGLRNTGELFF.

The chain combines TRBV11-2 with TRBJ2-3; D gene ambiguous. The CDR3 covers 16 residues. V shed 1 base and J shed 4 bases, with 15 bases lying between them. In germline, CDR1 is SGHAT, CDR2 FQNNGV. The CDR3 sequence: CASSLGPLSSADTQYF. The CDR3 DNA sequence: TGTGCCAGCAGCTTAGGCCCCCTCTCATCCGCAGATACGCAGTATTTT.

The chain is built from TRBV5-1 and TRBJ2-3; 13 bases align to TRBD2. In germline, CDR1 is SGHRS, CDR2 YFSETQ. V lost 0 bases to trimming and J lost 5 bases; unmatched junction nucleotides: 6. The CDR3 is 17 amino acids. The CDR3 region has the DNA TGCGCCAGCAGCTTGGATCGGACTAGCGGGAGAGTAGATACGCAGTATTTT. This codes for CASSLDRTSGRVDTQYF.